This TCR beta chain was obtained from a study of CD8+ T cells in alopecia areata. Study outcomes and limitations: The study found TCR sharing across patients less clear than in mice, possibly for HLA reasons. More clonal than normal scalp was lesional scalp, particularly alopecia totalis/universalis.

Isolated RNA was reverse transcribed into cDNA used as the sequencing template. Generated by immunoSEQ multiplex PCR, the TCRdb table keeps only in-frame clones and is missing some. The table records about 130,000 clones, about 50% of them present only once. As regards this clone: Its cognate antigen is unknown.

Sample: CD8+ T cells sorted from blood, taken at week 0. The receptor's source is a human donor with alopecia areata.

As DNA, the CDR3 is TGTGCCTACCGGGACATCTATAATTCACCCCTCCACTTT. Its translation: CAYRDIYNSPLHF. The genes are TRBV30 and TRBJ1-6; D possibly corresponds to TRBD1 (6 bases). Trimming pared 7 bases from V and 3 bases from J, leaving 10 bases between. The CDR3 spans 13 residues. The germline V gene encodes CDR1 GTSNPN and CDR2 SVGIG (reference sequence).